Listed below are T cell receptor beta chains from one sample, sequenced in a study of identical twins. TCRdb processed the 5' RACE reads anew with MiXCR; each CDR3 protein has one entry. The sample has hundreds of thousands of distinct CDR3 sequences; 7.1% are singletons. These same records also appear under a second study, on yellow fever vaccine responses in identical twins.

Specimen: PBMCs. The receptor source for this set is a woman younger than 35 in good health. The CDR3 runs from the conserved cysteine through the conserved F or W. Fields, in order: V gene, clone size, J gene, CDR3 protein. The size field is filled for only some rows; it gives once, few, many or a size class.

v_call: TRBV3-1; clone_size: .; j_call: TRBJ2-1; cdr3_aa: CASSPRGGAPFF
v_call: TRBV4-1; clone_size: few; j_call: TRBJ2-1; cdr3_aa: CASSQYPASAHNEQFF
v_call: TRBV4-1; clone_size: .; j_call: TRBJ1-1; cdr3_aa: CASSPSRTGPRDTEAFF
v_call: TRBV5-1; clone_size: many; j_call: TRBJ2-1; cdr3_aa: CASVGTQPNEQFF
v_call: TRBV11-2; clone_size: .; j_call: TRBJ2-3; cdr3_aa: CASRLGGGRTDTQYF
v_call: TRBV7-8; clone_size: .; j_call: TRBJ1-1; cdr3_aa: CASSPRGAGMNTEAFF
v_call: TRBV7-9; clone_size: few; j_call: TRBJ1-1; cdr3_aa: CAAGGHMNTEAFF
v_call: TRBV29-1; clone_size: many; j_call: TRBJ1-4; cdr3_aa: CSVRKSPDEKLFF
v_call: TRBV7-6; clone_size: many; j_call: TRBJ2-2; cdr3_aa: CASSPQTSGILGELFF
v_call: TRBV12-3/TRBV12-4; clone_size: few; j_call: TRBJ1-1; cdr3_aa: CASSPTGPMNTEAFF
v_call: TRBV3-1; clone_size: .; j_call: TRBJ1-2; cdr3_aa: CASSPTWTGGRKGYTF
v_call: TRBV29-1; clone_size: .; j_call: TRBJ1-2; cdr3_aa: CSVRDCFNDGYTF
v_call: TRBV20-1; clone_size: .; j_call: TRBJ1-2; cdr3_aa: CSGQLANYGYTF
v_call: TRBV2; clone_size: many; j_call: TRBJ2-7; cdr3_aa: CASSEWGDEQYF
v_call: TRBV11-1; clone_size: few; j_call: TRBJ2-3; cdr3_aa: CASSSEGPAGGPLDTQYF
v_call: TRBV4-1; clone_size: many; j_call: TRBJ2-1; cdr3_aa: CASSQAGVRVPTPSEFF
v_call: TRBV7-8; clone_size: .; j_call: TRBJ2-2; cdr3_aa: CASSWGDSHVGELSF
v_call: TRBV11-2; clone_size: few; j_call: TRBJ2-1; cdr3_aa: CASSSYPDTYNEQFF
v_call: TRBV5-1; clone_size: .; j_call: TRBJ1-1; cdr3_aa: CASSQRTVKNTEAFF
v_call: TRBV7-2; clone_size: few; j_call: TRBJ2-7; cdr3_aa: CASSLEAGFYEQYF
v_call: TRBV6-5; clone_size: few; j_call: TRBJ2-5; cdr3_aa: CASSWGDRIQETQYF
v_call: TRBV28; clone_size: .; j_call: TRBJ1-1; cdr3_aa: CASSPRDRGLLTEAFF
v_call: TRBV6-5; clone_size: .; j_call: TRBJ1-6; cdr3_aa: CASSYSNDSPDSPLHF
v_call: TRBV3-1; clone_size: many; j_call: TRBJ1-2; cdr3_aa: CASSTGRFSYGYTF
v_call: TRBV12-3/TRBV12-4; clone_size: many; j_call: TRBJ2-3; cdr3_aa: CASSPGRQTSTDTQYF
v_call: TRBV5-1; clone_size: many; j_call: TRBJ2-2; cdr3_aa: CASSSTYHQFDRGENTGELFF
v_call: TRBV12-3/TRBV12-4; clone_size: .; j_call: TRBJ2-1; cdr3_aa: CASSSPAGLYNEQFF
v_call: TRBV6-6; clone_size: many; j_call: TRBJ1-1; cdr3_aa: CASSYTGGVEAFF
v_call: TRBV7-2; clone_size: few; j_call: TRBJ1-2; cdr3_aa: CASSFKQGAGYGYTF
v_call: TRBV20-1; clone_size: few; j_call: TRBJ2-7; cdr3_aa: CSAVGMGLAAYEQYF
v_call: TRBV11-2; clone_size: many; j_call: TRBJ2-1; cdr3_aa: CASSLGGTFIYNEQFF
v_call: TRBV29-1; clone_size: few; j_call: TRBJ2-5; cdr3_aa: CSVLTFDQETQYF
v_call: TRBV2; clone_size: .; j_call: TRBJ2-1; cdr3_aa: CASSDLAGLYNEQFF
v_call: TRBV10-1; clone_size: .; j_call: TRBJ2-1; cdr3_aa: CASSEFLTSGYNEQFF
v_call: TRBV7-8; clone_size: .; j_call: TRBJ2-7; cdr3_aa: CASSAWRGEQYF
v_call: TRBV7-2; clone_size: .; j_call: TRBJ1-2; cdr3_aa: CASSYRQSYGYTF
v_call: TRBV28; clone_size: .; j_call: TRBJ2-5; cdr3_aa: CASSLLLAGGKETQYF
v_call: TRBV29-1; clone_size: few; j_call: TRBJ2-3; cdr3_aa: CSVGVLTTITDTQYF
v_call: TRBV12-3/TRBV12-4; clone_size: many; j_call: TRBJ1-2; cdr3_aa: CASKDSRVHGYTF
v_call: TRBV7-9; clone_size: .; j_call: TRBJ1-5; cdr3_aa: CASSPGQGTNNQPQHF